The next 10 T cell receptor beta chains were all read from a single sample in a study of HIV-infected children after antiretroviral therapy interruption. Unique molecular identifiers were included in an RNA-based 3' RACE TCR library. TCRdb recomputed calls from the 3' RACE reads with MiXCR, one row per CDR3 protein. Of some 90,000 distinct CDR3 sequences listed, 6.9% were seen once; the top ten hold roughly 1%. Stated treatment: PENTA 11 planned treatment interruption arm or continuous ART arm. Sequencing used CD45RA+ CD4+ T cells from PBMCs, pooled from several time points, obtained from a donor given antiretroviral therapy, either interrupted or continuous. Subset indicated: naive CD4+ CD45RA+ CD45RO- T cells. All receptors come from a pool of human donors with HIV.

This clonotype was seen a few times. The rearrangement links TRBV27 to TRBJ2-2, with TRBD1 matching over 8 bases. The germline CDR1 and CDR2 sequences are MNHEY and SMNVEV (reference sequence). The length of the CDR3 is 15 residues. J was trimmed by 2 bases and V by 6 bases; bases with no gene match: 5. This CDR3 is CASRLTGVNTGELFF. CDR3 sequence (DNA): TGTGCCAGCAGACTGACAGGGGTAAACACCGGGGAGCTGTTTTTT.

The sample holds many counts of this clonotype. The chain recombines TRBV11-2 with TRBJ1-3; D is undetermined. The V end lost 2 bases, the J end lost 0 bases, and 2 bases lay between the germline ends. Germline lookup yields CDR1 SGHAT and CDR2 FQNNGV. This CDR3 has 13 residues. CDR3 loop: CASSLPSGNTIYF. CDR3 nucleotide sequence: TGTGCCAGCAGCTTACCCTCTGGAAACACCATATATTTT.

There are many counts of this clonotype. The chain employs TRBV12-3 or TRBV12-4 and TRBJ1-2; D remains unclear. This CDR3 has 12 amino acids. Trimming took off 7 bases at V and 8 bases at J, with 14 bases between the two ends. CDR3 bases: TGTGCCAGCACCCCAAGAGGTCAGGGCTACACCTTC. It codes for CASTPRGQGYTF.

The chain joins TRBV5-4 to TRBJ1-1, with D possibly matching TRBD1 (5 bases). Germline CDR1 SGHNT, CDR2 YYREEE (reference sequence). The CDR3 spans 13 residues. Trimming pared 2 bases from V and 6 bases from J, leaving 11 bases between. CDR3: CASSLAGPPEAFF. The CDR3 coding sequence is TGTGCCAGCAGCTTAGCAGGGCCCCCTGAAGCTTTCTTT.

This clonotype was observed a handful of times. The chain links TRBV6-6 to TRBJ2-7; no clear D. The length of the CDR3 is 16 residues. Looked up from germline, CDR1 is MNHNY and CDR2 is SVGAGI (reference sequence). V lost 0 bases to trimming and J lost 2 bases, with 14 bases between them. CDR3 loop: CASSYSTFASTYEQYF. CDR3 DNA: TGTGCCAGCAGTTACTCGACGTTTGCGAGTACCTACGAGCAGTACTTC.

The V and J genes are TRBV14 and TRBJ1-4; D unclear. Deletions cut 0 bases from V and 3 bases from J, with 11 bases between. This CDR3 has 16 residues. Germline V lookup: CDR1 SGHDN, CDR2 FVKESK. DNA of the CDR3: TGTGCCAGCAGCCAAGATGGGAGGGTTGCTAATGAAAAACTGTTTTTT. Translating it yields CASSQDGRVANEKLFF.

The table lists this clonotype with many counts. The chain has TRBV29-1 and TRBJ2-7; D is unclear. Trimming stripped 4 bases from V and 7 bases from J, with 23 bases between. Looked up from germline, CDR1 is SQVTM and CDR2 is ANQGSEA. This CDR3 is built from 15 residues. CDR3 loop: CSVVTGYRVLDEQYF. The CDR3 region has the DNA TGCAGCGTTGTGACGGGTTATAGGGTCTTGGATGAGCAGTACTTC.

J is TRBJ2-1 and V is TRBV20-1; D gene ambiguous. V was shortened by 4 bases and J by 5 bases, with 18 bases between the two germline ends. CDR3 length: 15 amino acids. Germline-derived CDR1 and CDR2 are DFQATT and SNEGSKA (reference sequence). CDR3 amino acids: CSANNGRLPNNEQFF. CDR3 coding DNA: TGCAGTGCTAATAATGGTCGGCTGCCAAACAATGAGCAGTTCTTC.

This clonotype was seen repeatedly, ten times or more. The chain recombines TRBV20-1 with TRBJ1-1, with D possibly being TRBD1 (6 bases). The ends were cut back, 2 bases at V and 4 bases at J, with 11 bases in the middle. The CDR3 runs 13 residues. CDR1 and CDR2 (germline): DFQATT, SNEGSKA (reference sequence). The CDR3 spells CSARMGGATEAFF. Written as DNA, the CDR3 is TGCAGTGCTAGAATGGGGGGGGCCACTGAAGCTTTCTTT.

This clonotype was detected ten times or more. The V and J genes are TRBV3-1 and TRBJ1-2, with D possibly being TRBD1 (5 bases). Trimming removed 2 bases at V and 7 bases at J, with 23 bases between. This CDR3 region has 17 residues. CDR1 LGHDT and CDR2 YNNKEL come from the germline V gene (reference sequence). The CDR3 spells CASSQLGGGRLRGGYTF. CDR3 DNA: TGTGCCAGCAGCCAACTTGGGGGGGGTCGCCTCAGAGGTGGCTACACCTTC.